This is a list of T cell receptor beta chains from one sample in a study of molecular identifiers for immune sequencing clone quantification. TCRdb reprocessed the PCR reads via MiXCR and lists one record per CDR3 protein. The sample holds 60,000 to 70,000 distinct CDR3 sequences, around 17% seen once. Sample: naive CD8+ T cells from blood, with Jurkat cell RNA spiked in. The origin of the receptors is a human donor in good health. Some libraries in this study had Jurkat cell RNA spiked in. CDR3s include the opening cysteine and the closing phenylalanine or tryptophan. The D gene is left open where the match is weak. A row's size may be missing; if present it is once, few, many or a size class.

clone size	V gene	D gene	J gene	CDR3 protein	CDR3 DNA
many	TRBV9	.	TRBJ2-7	CASSARAVGYEQYF	TGTGCCAGCAGCGCGAGGGCGGTGGGCTACGAGCAGTACTTC
many	TRBV12-5	.	TRBJ2-2	CASGAAGAGELFF	TGTGCTAGTGGTGCGGCAGGCGCCGGGGAGCTGTTTTTT
.	TRBV7-9	TRBD2	TRBJ2-7	CASSRPGLAGVYEQYF	TGTGCCAGCAGCCGACCGGGACTAGCGGGAGTGTACGAGCAGTACTTC
many	TRBV27	TRBD1	TRBJ1-5	CASSLTGGGNQPQHF	TGTGCCAGCAGCCTGACAGGGGGCGGCAATCAGCCCCAGCATTTT
.	TRBV7-6	TRBD2	TRBJ2-7	CASSSGASGSEQYF	TGTGCCAGCAGCTCAGGGGCTAGCGGGAGCGAGCAGTACTTC
many	TRBV19	.	TRBJ1-1	CASSNPTEEPTEAFF	TGTGCCAGTAGTAACCCTACAGAGGAACCGACTGAAGCTTTCTTT
many	TRBV7-8	.	TRBJ2-5	CASSLGVRPVSETQYF	TGTGCCAGCAGCTTAGGAGTACGGCCGGTTAGCGAGACCCAGTACTTC
many	TRBV7-7	.	TRBJ2-3	CASSLYQGDTQYF	TGTGCTAGCAGCTTATATCAGGGAGATACGCAGTATTTT
.	TRBV10-2	.	TRBJ1-1	CASSYSLSEAFF	TGCGCCAGCAGCTATAGTTTGTCTGAAGCTTTCTTT
few	TRBV3-1	.	TRBJ2-2	CASSLPLGELFF	TGTGCCAGCAGCCTACCTTTAGGGGAGCTGTTTTTT
few	TRBV20-1	.	TRBJ2-7	CSARDGGGTTYEQYF	TGCAGTGCTAGAGATGGAGGAGGAACCACCTACGAGCAGTACTTC
few	TRBV28	TRBD2	TRBJ2-2	CASSGLAGGSGELFF	TGTGCCAGCAGTGGACTAGCGGGAGGGTCCGGGGAGCTGTTTTTT
.	TRBV7-9	.	TRBJ2-6	CASSLADREVSGANVLAF	TGTGCCAGCAGCTTAGCGGATCGGGAAGTCTCTGGGGCCAACGTCCTGGCTTTC
many	TRBV29-1	.	TRBJ2-2	CSVPWRTGELFF	TGCAGCGTCCCTTGGAGGACCGGGGAGCTGTTTTTT
few	TRBV12-3/TRBV12-4	.	TRBJ2-7	CASRAGTASYEQYF	TGTGCCAGCAGGGCGGGGACAGCCTCCTACGAGCAGTACTTC
many	TRBV11-2	TRBD2	TRBJ2-7	CASTPTSGGAYEQYF	TGTGCCAGCACCCCAACAAGCGGGGGTGCCTACGAGCAGTACTTC
many	TRBV5-6	TRBD2	TRBJ2-3	CASSLGREWSTDTQYF	TGTGCCAGCAGCTTAGGGCGGGAGTGGAGCACAGATACGCAGTATTTT
.	TRBV7-9	.	TRBJ2-5	CASSGDRELKTGETQYF	TGTGCCAGCAGCGGAGATCGGGAACTGAAAACGGGAGAGACCCAGTACTTC
many	TRBV7-9	TRBD1	TRBJ1-2	CASSNDRGLRFGYTF	TGTGCCAGCAGCAACGACAGGGGGCTAAGGTTTGGCTACACCTTC
many	TRBV9	.	TRBJ1-1	CASSVAVYTEAFF	TGTGCCAGCAGCGTAGCGGTGTACACTGAAGCTTTCTTT
.	TRBV2	.	TRBJ2-7	CASRYSYEQYF	TGTGCCAGCAGGTACTCCTACGAGCAGTACTTC
many	TRBV7-6	.	TRBJ2-5	CASSPTNRAYEQETQYF	TGTGCCAGCAGCCCAACCAACCGGGCCTACGAACAAGAGACCCAGTACTTC
many	TRBV5-6	.	TRBJ2-3	CASSRYADTQYF	TGTGCCAGCAGCCGATACGCAGATACGCAGTATTTT
many	TRBV7-9	.	TRBJ2-4	CASSLTQGIKNIQYF	TGTGCCAGCAGCTTAACTCAGGGGATCAAAAACATTCAGTACTTC
many	TRBV28	TRBD2	TRBJ2-4	CASSLLAGEGIQYF	TGTGCCAGCAGCCTACTAGCGGGAGAGGGCATTCAGTACTTC
many	TRBV7-9	.	TRBJ1-4	CASSPEGWGNEKLFF	TGTGCCAGCAGCCCCGAGGGCTGGGGAAATGAAAAACTGTTTTTT
.	TRBV11-3	TRBD2	TRBJ2-7	CASSGGSGYEQYF	TGTGCCAGCTCCGGGGGGAGCGGCTACGAGCAGTACTTC
.	TRBV19	TRBD1	TRBJ1-2	CASSIGQGDYDYTF	TGTGCCAGTAGTATTGGACAGGGGGATTATGACTACACCTTC
once	TRBV29-1	.	TRBJ2-7	CSVEANLDSSYEQYF	TGCAGCGTTGAAGCCAACCTGGACAGTTCCTACGAGCAGTACTTC
many	TRBV4-1	.	TRBJ2-7	CASSKFGGGLSGYEQYF	TGCGCCAGCAGCAAGTTTGGTGGGGGGCTGAGCGGCTACGAGCAGTACTTC
few	TRBV12-3/TRBV12-4	.	TRBJ1-1	CASSFATVNTEAFF	TGTGCCAGCAGTTTCGCGACAGTGAACACTGAAGCTTTCTTT
many	TRBV29-1	.	TRBJ2-2	CSGSGLGAWSGELFF	TGCAGCGGATCCGGGCTAGGAGCGTGGTCCGGGGAGCTGTTTTTT
.	TRBV7-9	.	TRBJ1-4	CASSPRINEKLFF	TGTGCCAGCAGCCCCAGGATTAATGAAAAACTGTTTTTT
many	TRBV4-1	.	TRBJ1-1	CASSQGPQLDTEAFF	TGCGCCAGCAGCCAAGGTCCCCAATTGGACACTGAAGCTTTCTTT
many	TRBV7-8	.	TRBJ2-5	CASSLAVLGQETQYF	TGTGCCAGCAGCTTAGCGGTGCTGGGACAAGAGACCCAGTACTTC
many	TRBV4-1	.	TRBJ1-5	CASSPQVQGGNQPQHF	TGCGCCAGCAGCCCCCAGGTGCAGGGCGGAAATCAGCCCCAGCATTTT
many	TRBV19	TRBD2	TRBJ2-5	CASSRGGTGAGETQYF	TGTGCCAGTAGCCGGGGAGGGACCGGGGCGGGAGAGACCCAGTACTTC
many	TRBV7-6	.	TRBJ2-3	CASSGPGSDTQYF	TGTGCCAGCAGCGGACCGGGCTCAGATACGCAGTATTTT
many	TRBV4-3	TRBD2	TRBJ2-4	CASSQPPAGGLKNIQYF	TGCGCCAGCAGCCAACCTCCGGCGGGGGGTCTCAAAAACATTCAGTACTTC
many	TRBV4-2	TRBD1	TRBJ1-4	CASSQEWSQGADEKLFF	TGTGCCAGCAGCCAAGAATGGTCCCAGGGGGCGGACGAAAAACTGTTTTTT
many	TRBV6-6	.	TRBJ2-3	CASSYSPGRGGDTQYF	TGTGCCAGCAGTTACTCGCCCGGCAGGGGGGGAGATACGCAGTATTTT
many	TRBV9	.	TRBJ2-3	CASSVWGDSDTQYF	TGTGCCAGCAGCGTATGGGGCGATTCCGATACGCAGTATTTT
many	TRBV20-1	TRBD2	TRBJ2-3	CSARDPGAGGLDTQYF	TGCAGTGCTAGAGATCCGGGGGCGGGAGGGCTAGATACGCAGTATTTT
many	TRBV25-1	.	TRBJ1-1	CASSDHGATVEAFF	TGTGCCAGCAGTGACCATGGGGCGACAGTTGAAGCTTTCTTT
.	TRBV7-9	.	TRBJ2-7	CASSRDPYEQYF	TGTGCCAGCAGTCGGGACCCCTACGAGCAGTACTTC
many	TRBV5-1	.	TRBJ1-1	CASSTRASLNTEAFF	TGCGCCAGCAGCACCCGGGCCTCATTGAACACTGAAGCTTTCTTT
many	TRBV28	.	TRBJ2-7	CASSPPAGLHNSYEQYF	TGTGCCAGCAGCCCCCCGGCAGGGCTCCATAACTCCTACGAGCAGTACTTC
many	TRBV7-9	.	TRBJ1-3	CASSSYAGGYLLSGNTIYF	TGTGCCAGCAGCTCCTACGCGGGGGGCTACCTTCTCTCTGGAAACACCATATATTTT
.	TRBV4-1	.	TRBJ2-7	CASTSPGYEQYF	TGCGCCAGCACATCCCCGGGGTACGAGCAGTACTTC
.	TRBV20-1	.	TRBJ1-1	CCARPWTDTEAFF	TGCTGTGCTAGGCCTTGGACAGACACTGAAGCTTTCTTT
many	TRBV6-1	.	TRBJ2-1	CASSEVKGRGRHEQFF	TGTGCCAGCAGTGAAGTAAAAGGACGAGGAAGGCATGAGCAGTTCTTC
many	TRBV20-1	.	TRBJ2-1	CSARPLVGPYNEQFF	TGCAGTGCGAGGCCCCTTGTAGGACCCTACAATGAGCAGTTCTTC
few	TRBV19	TRBD2	TRBJ2-1	CASRWSGSSYNEQFF	TGTGCCAGTAGATGGAGCGGGAGCTCCTACAATGAGCAGTTCTTC
many	TRBV3-1	.	TRBJ2-3	CASSQGSADTQYF	TGTGCCAGCAGCCAAGGGTCCGCAGATACGCAGTATTTT
many	TRBV13	.	TRBJ1-3	CASRGFTGDFSGNTIYF	TGTGCCAGCAGGGGGTTTACAGGTGATTTCTCTGGAAACACCATATATTTT
few	TRBV20-1	TRBD2	TRBJ2-1	CSASLAGVSYNEQFF	TGCAGTGCTAGTCTAGCGGGAGTTTCCTACAATGAGCAGTTCTTC
many	TRBV4-2	.	TRBJ1-4	CASSQDREGENEKLFF	TGTGCCAGCAGCCAAGATCGAGAAGGGGAAAATGAAAAACTGTTTTTT